Sequencing of this TCR beta chain was carried out in a study of shared T cell receptors in the human thymus. The data were produced by immunoSEQ multiplex PCR, yet TCRdb's version contains in-frame clones alone and is incomplete. The sample includes roughly 660,000 clones, 88% of them seen just once. Per germline, CDR1 SGHAT and CDR2 FQNNGV. Trimming left V 4 bases short and J 6 bases short, with 21 bases between. The CDR3 loop spans 16 amino acids. The data also belong to a second study, concerning human thymus T cells. That source adds: Among the donors, all were healthy Finnish infants having corrective surgery for congenital heart defects. Corrective heart surgery yielded the resections from which the thymus tissue came. Within thymic and blood repertoires, V and J gene usage appeared to be biased. The related literature has documented a marked overlap of thymic repertoires among unrelated individuals.

Sequenced sample: thymocytes. This chain joins TRBV11-2 and TRBJ1-1, with D perhaps TRBD1 (5 bases). This TCR derives from a boy under three years old with a congenital heart defect. The CDR3 DNA follows: TGTGCCAGCAGCTCACTGCGGGAGAAGGGGTTGGCTGAAGCTTTCTTT. Translation gives CASSSLREKGLAEAFF. The full variable domain, rest sourced from reference TRBV11-2 and TRBJ1-1, is EAGVAQSPRYKIIEKRQSVAFWCNPISGHATLYWYQQILGQGPKLLIQFQNNGVVDDSQLPKDRFSAERLKGVDSTLKIQPAKLEDSAVYLCASSSLREKGLAEAFFGQGTRLTVV.